What follows are 11 T cell receptor beta chains derived from one specimen sequenced in a study of blood T cell repertoires in COVID-19. The method was immunoSEQ multiplex PCR; TCRdb's version includes in-frame clones alone and lacks a portion of them. The repertoire consists of more than 140,000 clones, with about 91% occurring once and the leading ten covering approximately 1.5%. Sequenced: peripheral blood. The receptors derive from a woman aged 60-70 years with acute or convalescent COVID-19.

The chain carries TRBV19 and TRBJ2-1, with D possibly TRBD1 on 7 matching bases. Per the germline V gene, CDR1 is LNHDA and CDR2 is SQIVND (reference sequence). The germline V and J ends were trimmed by 8 bases and 4 bases, with 15 bases remaining between them. CDR3 length: 14 amino acids. The CDR3 sequence is CASSQGGRYNEQFF. Here the CDR3 DNA reads TGTGCCAGTTCTCAGGGGGGTCGGTACAATGAGCAGTTCTTC.

The J gene is TRBJ1-1, the V gene TRBV5-1, with 7 positions matching TRBD1. V dropped 4 bases and J dropped 3; count of bases not matched to a gene: 9. The CDR3 loop spans 15 amino acids. In germline, CDR1 is SGHRS, CDR2 YFSETQ. CDR3 region: CASSDQTGLDTEAFF. The DNA of the CDR3 is TGCGCCAGCAGCGACCAGACAGGGTTAGACACTGAAGCTTTCTTT.

This clone was detected only once. This rearrangement joins TRBV5-1 to TRBJ1-5, with D hard to call. V was clipped by 4 bases and J by 2 bases, with 7 bases between them. Germline values: CDR1 SGHRS, CDR2 YFSETQ. The CDR3 extends over 13 amino acids. This CDR3 is CASSPEGNQPQHF. CDR3 bases: TGCGCCAGCAGCCCAGAAGGCAATCAGCCCCAGCATTTT.

V gene TRBV10-3 combines with J gene TRBJ2-3, with D perhaps matching TRBD2 (7 bases). The CDR3 is 15 amino acids. The V end lost 4 bases, the J end lost 2 bases, and 13 bases lay between the germline ends. The germline V gene encodes CDR1 ENHRY and CDR2 SYGVKD. The CDR3 spells CAISVRGAPTDTQYF. CDR3 coding DNA: TGTGCCATCAGTGTACGGGGGGCGCCCACAGATACGCAGTATTTT.

The rearrangement uses TRBV18 and TRBJ2-7; 8 bases are shared with TRBD1. J gave up 2 bases and V 8 bases, and 2 bases lay outside the gene matches. CDR1 KGHSH and CDR2 LQKENI come from the germline V gene. The CDR3 extends over 12 amino acids. CDR3 DNA sequence: TGTGCCAGCCGGACAGGGCCCTACGAGCAGTACTTC. Translated: CASRTGPYEQYF.

The rearrangement uses TRBV7-2 and TRBJ1-3; 10 bases line up with TRBD1. Germline values: CDR1 SGHTA, CDR2 FQGNSA. The CDR3 is 18 residues long. Germline trimming cut 2 bases from V and 2 bases from J; bases unmatched to any gene: 9. The CDR3 protein is CASSLTVTGGNAGNTIYF. In DNA, the CDR3 is TGTGCCAGCAGCTTAACGGTGACAGGGGGCAACGCTGGAAACACCATATATTTT.

The rearrangement uses TRBV6-2 or TRBV6-3 and TRBJ1-6, with D perhaps TRBD1 (5 bases). Germline-derived CDR1 and CDR2 are MNHEY and SVGEGT. Trimming took 0 bases from V and 9 from J, leaving 15 bases between them. This CDR3 contains 16 residues. CDR3 region: CASSYSGQLVPSPLHF. CDR3 bases: TGTGCCAGCAGTTACTCAGGACAACTGGTTCCTTCACCCCTCCACTTT.

This chain links TRBV7-2 with TRBJ2-3, with D uncertain. CDR1 and CDR2 from the germline V gene are SGHTA and FQGNSA. This CDR3 spans 15 amino acids. The V and J ends lost 0 bases and 5 bases respectively, with 12 bases between them. Here the CDR3 reads CASSLALMTGDTQYF. In DNA form, the CDR3 reads TGTGCCAGCAGCTTAGCGCTAATGACGGGAGATACGCAGTATTTT.

This clone was recorded once. The CDR3 bases are TGTGCCAGCAGGGGCGGACAGGCCTATGGCTACACCTTC. Its translation is CASRGGQAYGYTF. The chain combines TRBV7-9 with TRBJ1-2; 7 bases match TRBD1. This CDR3 has 13 residues. V was pared by 6 bases and J by 4 bases, with 5 bases of the junction left unmatched. Germline V lookup: CDR1 SEHNR, CDR2 FQNEAQ (reference sequence).

The chain combines TRBV28 with TRBJ1-2; TRBD1 is a possible D gene (6 bases). Germline-derived CDR1 and CDR2 are MDHEN and SYDVKM. The V and J ends lost 3 bases and 6 bases respectively, with 14 bases between them. CDR3 length: 14 residues. Here the CDR3 reads CASSFPRTEDGYTF. CDR3 coding DNA: TGTGCCAGCAGTTTCCCGAGGACAGAAGATGGCTACACCTTC.

The J gene is TRBJ2-1, the V gene TRBV27, with 7 bases fitting TRBD1. V lost 8 bases to trimming and J lost 5 bases; unmatched junction nucleotides: 15. Germline V gene lookup returns CDR1 MNHEY and CDR2 SMNVEV (reference sequence). CDR3 length: 16 residues. The CDR3 DNA reads as TGTGCCAGCGCTCCTCTGGGGACAGTCCCCAACAATGAGCAGTTCTTC. Translating it yields CASAPLGTVPNNEQFF.